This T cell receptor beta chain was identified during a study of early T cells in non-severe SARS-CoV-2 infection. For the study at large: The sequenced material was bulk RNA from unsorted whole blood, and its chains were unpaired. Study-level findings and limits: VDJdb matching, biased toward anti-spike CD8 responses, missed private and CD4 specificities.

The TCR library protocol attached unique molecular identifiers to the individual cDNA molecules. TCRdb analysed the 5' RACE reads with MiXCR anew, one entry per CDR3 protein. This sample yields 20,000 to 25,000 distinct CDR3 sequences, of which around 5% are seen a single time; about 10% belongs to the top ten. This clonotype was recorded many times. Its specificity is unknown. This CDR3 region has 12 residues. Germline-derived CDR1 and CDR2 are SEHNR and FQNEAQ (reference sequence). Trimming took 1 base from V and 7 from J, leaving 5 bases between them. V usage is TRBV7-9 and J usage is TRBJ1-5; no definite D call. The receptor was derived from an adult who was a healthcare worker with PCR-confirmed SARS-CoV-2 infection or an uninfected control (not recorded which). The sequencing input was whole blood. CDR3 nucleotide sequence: TGTGCCAGCAGCTTAGATGACCAGCCCCAGCATTTT. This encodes CASSLDDQPQHF.